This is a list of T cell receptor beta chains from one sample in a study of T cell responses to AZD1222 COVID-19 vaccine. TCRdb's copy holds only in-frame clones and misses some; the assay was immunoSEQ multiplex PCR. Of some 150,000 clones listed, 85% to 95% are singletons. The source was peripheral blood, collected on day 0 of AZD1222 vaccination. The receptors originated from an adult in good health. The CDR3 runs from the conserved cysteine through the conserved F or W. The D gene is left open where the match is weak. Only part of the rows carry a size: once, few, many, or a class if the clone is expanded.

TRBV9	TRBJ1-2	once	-	TGTGCCAGCAGCGTATTTGATCCGCGACGTGGCTACACCTTC	CASSVFDPRRGYTF
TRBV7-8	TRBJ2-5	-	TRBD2	TGTGCCAGCAGCTTAGACGGCGCGGCTAGCGGGTTCAGGGAGACCCAGTACTTC	CASSLDGAASGFRETQYF
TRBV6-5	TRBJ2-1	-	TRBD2	TGTGCCAGCCTCCGCGGGGGGGCGAATGAGCAGTTCTTC	CASLRGGANEQFF
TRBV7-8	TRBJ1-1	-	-	TGTGCCAGCAGCGCTCGAGTGAACACTGAAGCTTTCTTT	CASSARVNTEAFF
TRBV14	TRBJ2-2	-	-	TGTGCCAGCAGCCAAGCTCGGGGGGCGCGGCTCACCGGGGAGCTGTTTTTT	CASSQARGARLTGELFF
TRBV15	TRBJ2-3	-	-	TGTGCCACCAGCATTTTTCGAAGCACAGATACGCAGTATTTT	CATSIFRSTDTQYF
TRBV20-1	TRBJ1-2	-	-	TGCAGTGCTAGGCAGGGTTATGGCTACACCTTC	CSARQGYGYTF
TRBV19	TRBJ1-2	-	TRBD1	TGTGCCAGTAGTATTGACAGGGCCTACTATGGCTACACCTTC	CASSIDRAYYGYTF
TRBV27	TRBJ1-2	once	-	TGTGCCAGCAGCCCGGTTGAGGACTATGGCTACACCTTC	CASSPVEDYGYTF
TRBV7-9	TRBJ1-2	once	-	TGTGCCAGCAGCCACGACCTTATGGCTGGGACTAACTATGGCTACACCTTC	CASSHDLMAGTNYGYTF
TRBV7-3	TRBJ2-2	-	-	TGTGCCAGCAGCTTACAGTCCGGACGGAGGGAGCTGTTTTTT	CASSLQSGRRELFF
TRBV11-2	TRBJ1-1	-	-	TGTGCCAGCAGCTTAGATCCAGGGAACACTGAAGCTTTCTTT	CASSLDPGNTEAFF
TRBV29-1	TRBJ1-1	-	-	TGCAGCGTCCCCCGGGGGGGAACTGAAGCTTTCTTT	CSVPRGGTEAFF
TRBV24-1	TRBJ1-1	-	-	TGTGCCACCAGTGATCCCCGACGGGGGTCCACTGAAGCTTTCTTT	CATSDPRRGSTEAFF
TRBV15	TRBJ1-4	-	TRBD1	TGTGCCACCAATAGGGACAGGGGAGGTGAAAAACTGTTTTTT	CATNRDRGGEKLFF
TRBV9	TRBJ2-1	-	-	TGTGCCAGCAGCCCAACTATAACGGGACACAATGAGCAGTTCTTC	CASSPTITGHNEQFF
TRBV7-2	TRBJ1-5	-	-	TGTGCCAGCAGCTTAGGCACGGGGCTTAGCAATCAGCCCCAGCATTTT	CASSLGTGLSNQPQHF